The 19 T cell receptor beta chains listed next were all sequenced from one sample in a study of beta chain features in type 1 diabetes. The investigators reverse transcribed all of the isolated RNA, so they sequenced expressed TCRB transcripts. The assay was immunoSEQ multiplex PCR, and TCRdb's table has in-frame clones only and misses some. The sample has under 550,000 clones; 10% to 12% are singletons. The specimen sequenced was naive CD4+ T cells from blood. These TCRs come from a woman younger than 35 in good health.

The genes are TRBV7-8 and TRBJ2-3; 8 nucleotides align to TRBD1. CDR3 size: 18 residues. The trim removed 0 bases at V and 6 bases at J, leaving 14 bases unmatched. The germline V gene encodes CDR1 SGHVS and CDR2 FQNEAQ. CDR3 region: CASSLASLTGGHMDTQYF. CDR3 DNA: TGTGCCAGCAGCTTAGCGAGCCTAACAGGGGGTCATATGGATACGCAGTATTTT.

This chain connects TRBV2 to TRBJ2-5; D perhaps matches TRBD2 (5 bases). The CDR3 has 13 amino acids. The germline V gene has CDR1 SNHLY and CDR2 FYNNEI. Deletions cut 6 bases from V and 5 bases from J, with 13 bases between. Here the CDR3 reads CASSPGSLETQYF. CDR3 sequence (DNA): TGTGCCAGCAGCCCGGGATCTCTGGAGACCCAGTACTTC.

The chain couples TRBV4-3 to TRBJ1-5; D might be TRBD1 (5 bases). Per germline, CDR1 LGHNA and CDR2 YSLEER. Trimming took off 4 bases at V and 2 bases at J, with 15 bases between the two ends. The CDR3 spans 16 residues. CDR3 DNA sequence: TGCGCCAGCAGCCCCCAAAGGAAAGGGGGCAATCAGCCCCAGCATTTT. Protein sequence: CASSPQRKGGNQPQHF.

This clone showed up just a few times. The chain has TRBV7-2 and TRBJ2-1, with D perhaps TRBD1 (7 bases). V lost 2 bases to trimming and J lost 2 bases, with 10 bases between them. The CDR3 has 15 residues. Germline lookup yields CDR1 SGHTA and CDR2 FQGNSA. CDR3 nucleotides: TGTGCCAGCAGCTTAAGCAGGGGGGCCTACAATGAGCAGTTCTTC. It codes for CASSLSRGAYNEQFF.

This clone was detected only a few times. Here the CDR3 reads CASSEVGVKFF. CDR3 bases: TGTGCCAGCAGTGAAGTGGGGGTTAAGTTCTTC. The chain employs TRBV2 and TRBJ2-1; perhaps D is TRBD1 or TRBD2 (5 bases each). CDR1 SNHLY and CDR2 FYNNEI come from the germline V gene. CDR3 size: 11 residues. V was pared by 1 base and J by 14 bases, with 9 bases between.

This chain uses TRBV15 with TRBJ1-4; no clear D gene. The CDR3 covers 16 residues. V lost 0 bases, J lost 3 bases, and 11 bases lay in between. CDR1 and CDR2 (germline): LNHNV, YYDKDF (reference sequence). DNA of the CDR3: TGTGCCACCAGCAGAGATCTAACTGCTGCTAATGAAAAACTGTTTTTT. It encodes CATSRDLTAANEKLFF.

In DNA form, the CDR3 reads TGCAGCGCGGACCCAGCCACAGATACGCAGTATTTT. Residues: CSADPATDTQYF. The V gene is TRBV29-1, the J gene TRBJ2-3, with no clear D. Looked up from germline, CDR1 is SQVTM and CDR2 is ANQGSEA. The CDR3 covers 12 residues. V lost 7 bases to trimming and J lost 2 bases, with 10 bases between them.

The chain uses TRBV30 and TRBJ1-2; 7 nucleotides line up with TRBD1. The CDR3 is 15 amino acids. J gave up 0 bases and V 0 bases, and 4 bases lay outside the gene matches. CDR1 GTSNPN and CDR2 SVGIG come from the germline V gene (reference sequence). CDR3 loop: CAWSVQGTANYGYTF. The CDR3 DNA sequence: TGTGCCTGGAGTGTACAGGGGACAGCTAACTATGGCTACACCTTC.

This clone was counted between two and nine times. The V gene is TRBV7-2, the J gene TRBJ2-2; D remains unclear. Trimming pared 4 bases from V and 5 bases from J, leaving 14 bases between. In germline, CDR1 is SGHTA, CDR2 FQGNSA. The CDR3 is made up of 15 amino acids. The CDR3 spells CASSSMRRNTGELFF. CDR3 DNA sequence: TGTGCCAGCAGCTCCATGCGGCGCAATACCGGGGAGCTGTTTTTT.

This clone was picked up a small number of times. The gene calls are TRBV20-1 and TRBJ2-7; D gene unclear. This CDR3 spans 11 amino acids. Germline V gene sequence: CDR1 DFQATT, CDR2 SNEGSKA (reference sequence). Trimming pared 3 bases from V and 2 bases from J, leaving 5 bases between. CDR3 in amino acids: CSARLAYEQYF. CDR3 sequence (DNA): TGCAGTGCTAGGCTAGCCTACGAGCAGTACTTC.

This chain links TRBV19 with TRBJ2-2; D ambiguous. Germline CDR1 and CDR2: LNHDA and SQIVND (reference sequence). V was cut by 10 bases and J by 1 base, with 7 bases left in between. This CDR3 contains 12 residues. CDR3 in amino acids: CANTENTGELFF. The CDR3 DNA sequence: TGTGCCAATACAGAGAACACCGGGGAGCTGTTTTTT.

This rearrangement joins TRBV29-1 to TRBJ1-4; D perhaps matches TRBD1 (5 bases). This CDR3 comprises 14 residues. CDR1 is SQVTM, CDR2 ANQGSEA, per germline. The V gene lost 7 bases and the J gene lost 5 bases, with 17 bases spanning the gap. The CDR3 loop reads CSALGALLNEKLFF. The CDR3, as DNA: TGCAGCGCTCTAGGGGCGTTGCTGAATGAAAAACTGTTTTTT.

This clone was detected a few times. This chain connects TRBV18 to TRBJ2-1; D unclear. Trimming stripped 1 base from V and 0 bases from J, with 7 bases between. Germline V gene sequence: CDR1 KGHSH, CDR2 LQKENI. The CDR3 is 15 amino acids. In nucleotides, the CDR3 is TGTGCCAGCTCACCACTCGCAAGCTCCTACAATGAGCAGTTCTTC. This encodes CASSPLASSYNEQFF.

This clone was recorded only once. CDR3 residues: CATSRGAGRGYEQYV. CDR3 DNA: TGTGCCACCAGCAGGGGGGCAGGTCGGGGATACGAGCAGTACGTC. The gene calls are TRBV15 and TRBJ2-7; maybe TRBD1 (6 bases). Germline V gene data show CDR1 as LNHNV and CDR2 as YYDKDF (reference sequence). V gave up 3 bases and J gave up 4 bases, with 16 bases separating them. This CDR3 comprises 15 residues.

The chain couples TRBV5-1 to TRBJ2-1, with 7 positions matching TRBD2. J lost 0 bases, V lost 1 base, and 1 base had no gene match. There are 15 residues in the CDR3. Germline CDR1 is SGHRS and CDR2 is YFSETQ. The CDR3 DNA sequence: TGCGCCAGCAGCTTGAGCGGGGACTCCTACAATGAGCAGTTCTTC. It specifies CASSLSGDSYNEQFF.

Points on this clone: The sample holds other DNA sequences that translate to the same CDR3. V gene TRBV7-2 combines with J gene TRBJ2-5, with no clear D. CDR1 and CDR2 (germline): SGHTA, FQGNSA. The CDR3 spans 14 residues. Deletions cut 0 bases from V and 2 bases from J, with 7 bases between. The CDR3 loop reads CASSLAGKQETQYF. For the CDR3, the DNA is TGTGCCAGCAGCTTAGCGGGTAAACAAGAGACCCAGTACTTC. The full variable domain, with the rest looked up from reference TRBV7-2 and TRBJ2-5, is GAGVSQSPSNKVTEKGKDVELRCDPISGHTALYWYRQSLGQGLEFLIYFQGNSAPDKSGLPSDRFSAERTGGSVSTLTIQRTQQEDSAVYLCASSLAGKQETQYFGPGTRLLVL.

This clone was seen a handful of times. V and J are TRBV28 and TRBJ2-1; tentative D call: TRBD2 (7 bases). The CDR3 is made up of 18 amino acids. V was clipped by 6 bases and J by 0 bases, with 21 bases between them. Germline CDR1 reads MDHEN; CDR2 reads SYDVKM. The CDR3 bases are TGTGCCAGCAGGGGGGCTAGCGGCTCTCCGAGCTCCTACAATGAGCAGTTCTTC. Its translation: CASRGASGSPSSYNEQFF.

The CDR3 sequence: CASSPPGEGPLHF. DNA for the CDR3: TGTGCCAGCTCACCACCGGGGGAAGGACCCCTCCACTTT. The rearrangement uses TRBV18 and TRBJ1-6, with a possible D match to TRBD1 (5 bases). V was pared by 0 bases and J by 12 bases, with 9 bases between. The germline V gene has CDR1 KGHSH and CDR2 LQKENI. The CDR3 consists of 13 residues.

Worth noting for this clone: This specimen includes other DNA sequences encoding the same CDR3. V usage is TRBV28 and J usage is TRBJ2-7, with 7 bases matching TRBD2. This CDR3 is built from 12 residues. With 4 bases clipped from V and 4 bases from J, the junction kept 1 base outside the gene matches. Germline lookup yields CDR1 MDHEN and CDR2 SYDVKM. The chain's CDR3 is CASSSGGYEQYV. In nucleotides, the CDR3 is TGTGCCAGCAGTTCGGGGGGATACGAGCAGTACGTC.